Reported below is one T cell receptor beta chain. J gave up 3 bases and V 6 bases, and 8 bases lay outside the gene matches. Germline V gene data show CDR1 as MNHEY and CDR2 as SMNVEV (reference sequence). The CDR3 totals 14 residues. The record originates from a study of technical replicates of blood from a few donors. Libraries were prepared by immunoSEQ multiplex PCR; TCRdb keeps only in-frame clonotypes and omits some of them. The data contain approximately 100,000 clones, approximately 94% of them seen just once; the ten biggest clones take up 0.2% to 0.25%. The clonotype originates from a human donor in good health. The V gene is TRBV27, the J gene TRBJ2-7; 7 bases map to TRBD1. Material: T cells isolated from PBMCs. The CDR3 DNA reads TGTGCCAGCAGGAGAGGGGGCCCCGGCTACGAGCAGTACTTC. Translation: CASRRGGPGYEQYF.